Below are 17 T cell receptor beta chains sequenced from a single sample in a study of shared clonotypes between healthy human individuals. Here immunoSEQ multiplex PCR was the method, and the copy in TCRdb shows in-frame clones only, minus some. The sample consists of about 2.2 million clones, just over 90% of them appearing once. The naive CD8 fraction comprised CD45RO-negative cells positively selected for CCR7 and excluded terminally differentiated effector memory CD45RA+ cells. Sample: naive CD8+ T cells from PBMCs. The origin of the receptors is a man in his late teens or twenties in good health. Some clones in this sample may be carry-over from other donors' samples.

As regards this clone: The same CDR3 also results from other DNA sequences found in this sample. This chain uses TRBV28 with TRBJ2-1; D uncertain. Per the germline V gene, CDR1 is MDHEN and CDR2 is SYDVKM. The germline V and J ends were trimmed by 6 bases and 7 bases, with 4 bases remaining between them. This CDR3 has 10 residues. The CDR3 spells CASRGNEQFF. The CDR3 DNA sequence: TGTGCCAGCAGGGGGAATGAGCAGTTCTTC.

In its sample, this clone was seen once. The CDR3 is CASSRDRGIGREAQPQHF. The CDR3 nucleotides read TGTGCCAGCAGCCGGGACAGGGGGATAGGTAGGGAGGCTCAGCCCCAGCATTTT. The chain employs TRBV5-4 and TRBJ1-5; 11 bases fit TRBD1. Per germline, CDR1 SGHNT and CDR2 YYREEE (reference sequence). The CDR3 loop spans 18 amino acids. V shed 4 bases and J 6 bases; nucleotides not matched to a gene: 15.

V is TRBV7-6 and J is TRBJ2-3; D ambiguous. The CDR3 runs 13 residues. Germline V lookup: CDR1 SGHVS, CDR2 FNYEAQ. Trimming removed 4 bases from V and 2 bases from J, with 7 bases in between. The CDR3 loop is CASSSTVTDTQYF. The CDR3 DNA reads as TGTGCCAGCAGCTCAACCGTCACAGATACGCAGTATTTT.

CDR3: CASSNGLAGSSYEQYF. The CDR3 nucleotides are TGTGCCAGCAGCAACGGACTAGCGGGAAGCTCCTACGAGCAGTACTTC. The genes are TRBV7-6 and TRBJ2-7, with 12 bases lining up with TRBD2. Germline assignment: CDR1 SGHVS and CDR2 FNYEAQ. The ends lost 5 bases at V and 0 bases at J; junction bases unmatched: 5. This CDR3 has 16 amino acids.

The CDR3 coding sequence is TGTGCCAGCTCAGGAGGGACTAGCACAGACACAGATACGCAGTATTTT. Encoded protein: CASSGGTSTDTDTQYF. The V call is TRBV2, the J call TRBJ2-3, with 9 bases fitting TRBD2. This CDR3 contains 16 residues. V trimming: 8 bases; J trimming: 2 bases; junction bases outside the gene matches: 11. Germline V CDR1 and CDR2: SNHLY, FYNNEI. The full variable domain, completed using reference TRBV2 and TRBJ2-3, is EPEVTQTPSHQVTQMGQEVILRCVPISNHLYFYWYRQILGQKVEFLVSFYNNEISEKSEIFDDQFSVERPDGSNFTLKIRSTKLEDSAMYFCASSGGTSTDTDTQYFGPGTRLTVL.

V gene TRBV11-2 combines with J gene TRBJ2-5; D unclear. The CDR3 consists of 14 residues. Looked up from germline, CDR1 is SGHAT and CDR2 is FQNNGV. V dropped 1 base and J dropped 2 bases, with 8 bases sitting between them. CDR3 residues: CASSLAIKQETQYF. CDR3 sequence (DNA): TGTGCCAGCAGCTTAGCAATCAAGCAAGAGACCCAGTACTTC.

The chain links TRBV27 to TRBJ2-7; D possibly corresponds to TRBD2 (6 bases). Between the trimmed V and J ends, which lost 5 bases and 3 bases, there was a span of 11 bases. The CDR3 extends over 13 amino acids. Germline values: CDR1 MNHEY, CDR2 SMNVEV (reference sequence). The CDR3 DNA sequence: TGTGCCAGCAGTCCCATTAGCGGCTACGAGCAGTACTTC. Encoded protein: CASSPISGYEQYF.

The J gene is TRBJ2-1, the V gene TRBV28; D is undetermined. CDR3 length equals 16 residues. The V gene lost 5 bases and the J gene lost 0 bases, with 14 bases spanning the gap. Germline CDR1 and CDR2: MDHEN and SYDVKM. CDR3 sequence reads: CASSPRSELSYNEQFF. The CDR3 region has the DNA TGTGCCAGCAGTCCGCGCAGCGAGCTCTCCTACAATGAGCAGTTCTTC. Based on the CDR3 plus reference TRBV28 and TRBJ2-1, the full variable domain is DVKVTQSSRYLVKRTGEKVFLECVQDMDHENMFWYRQDPGLGLRLIYFSYDVKMKEKGDIPEGYSVSREKKERFSLILESASTNQTSMYLCASSPRSELSYNEQFFGPGTRLTVL.

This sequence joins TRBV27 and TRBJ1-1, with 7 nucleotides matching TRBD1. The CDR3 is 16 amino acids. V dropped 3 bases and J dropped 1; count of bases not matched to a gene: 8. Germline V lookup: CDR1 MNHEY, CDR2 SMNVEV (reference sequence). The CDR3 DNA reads TGTGCCAGCAGTTTTCTCAGGGGGGAGGCGAACACTGAAGCTTTCTTT. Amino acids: CASSFLRGEANTEAFF.

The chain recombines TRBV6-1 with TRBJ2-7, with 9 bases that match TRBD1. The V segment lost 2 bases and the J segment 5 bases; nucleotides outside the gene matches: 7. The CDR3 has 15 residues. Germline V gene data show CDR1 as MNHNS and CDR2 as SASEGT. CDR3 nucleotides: TGTGCCAGCAGTGAAAGGGGACAGGGTTCTCACGAGCAGTACTTC. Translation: CASSERGQGSHEQYF.

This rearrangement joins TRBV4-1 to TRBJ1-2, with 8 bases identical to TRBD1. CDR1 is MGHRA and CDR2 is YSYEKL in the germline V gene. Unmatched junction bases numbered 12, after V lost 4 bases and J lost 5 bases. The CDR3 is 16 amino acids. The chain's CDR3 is CASSPRLNRGGYGYTF. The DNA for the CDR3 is TGCGCCAGCAGCCCACGACTTAACAGGGGGGGTTATGGCTACACCTTC.

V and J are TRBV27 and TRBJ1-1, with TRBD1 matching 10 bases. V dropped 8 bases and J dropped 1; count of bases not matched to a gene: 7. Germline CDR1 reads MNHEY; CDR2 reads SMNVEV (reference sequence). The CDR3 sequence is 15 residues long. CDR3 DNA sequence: TGTGCCAGCGGCGGGACAGGGGAGGGGAACACTGAAGCTTTCTTT. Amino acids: CASGGTGEGNTEAFF.

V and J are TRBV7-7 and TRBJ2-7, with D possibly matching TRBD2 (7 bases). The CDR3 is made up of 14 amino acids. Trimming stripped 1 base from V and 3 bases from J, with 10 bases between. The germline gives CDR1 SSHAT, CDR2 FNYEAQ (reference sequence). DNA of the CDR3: TGTGCCAGCAGCTTAGGGGGGGGCGGCTACGAGCAGTACTTC. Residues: CASSLGGGGYEQYF.

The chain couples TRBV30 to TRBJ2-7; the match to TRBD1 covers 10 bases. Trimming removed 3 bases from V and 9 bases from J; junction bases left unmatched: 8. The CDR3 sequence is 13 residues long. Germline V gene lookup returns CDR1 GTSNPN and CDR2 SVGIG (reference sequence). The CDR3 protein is CAWSPTGGAWQYF. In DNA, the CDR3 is TGTGCCTGGAGCCCGACAGGGGGCGCTTGGCAGTACTTC.

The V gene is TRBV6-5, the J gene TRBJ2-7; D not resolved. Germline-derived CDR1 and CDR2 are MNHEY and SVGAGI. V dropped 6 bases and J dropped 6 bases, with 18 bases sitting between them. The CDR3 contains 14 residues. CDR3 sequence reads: CASSLGPLLGEQYF. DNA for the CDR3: TGTGCCAGCAGCCTCGGCCCTCTTCTGGGCGAGCAGTACTTC.

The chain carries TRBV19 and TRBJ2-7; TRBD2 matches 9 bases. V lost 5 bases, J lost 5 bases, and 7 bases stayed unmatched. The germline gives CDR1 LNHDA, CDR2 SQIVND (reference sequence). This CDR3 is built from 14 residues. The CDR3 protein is CASSVSGSWNEQYF. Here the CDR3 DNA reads TGTGCCAGTAGTGTTAGCGGGAGTTGGAACGAGCAGTACTTC.

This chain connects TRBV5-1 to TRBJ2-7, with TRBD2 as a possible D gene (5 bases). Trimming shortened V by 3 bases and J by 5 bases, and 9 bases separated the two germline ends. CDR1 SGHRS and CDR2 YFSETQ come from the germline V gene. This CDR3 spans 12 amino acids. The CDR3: CASSSSGNEQYF. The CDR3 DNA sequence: TGCGCCAGCAGCTCCTCGGGGAACGAGCAGTACTTC. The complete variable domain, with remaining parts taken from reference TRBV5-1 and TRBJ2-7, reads KAGVTQTPRYLIKTRGQQVTLSCSPISGHRSVSWYQQTPGQGLQFLFEYFSETQRNKGNFPGRFSGRQFSNSRSEMNVSTLELGDSALYLCASSSSGNEQYFGPGTRLTVT.